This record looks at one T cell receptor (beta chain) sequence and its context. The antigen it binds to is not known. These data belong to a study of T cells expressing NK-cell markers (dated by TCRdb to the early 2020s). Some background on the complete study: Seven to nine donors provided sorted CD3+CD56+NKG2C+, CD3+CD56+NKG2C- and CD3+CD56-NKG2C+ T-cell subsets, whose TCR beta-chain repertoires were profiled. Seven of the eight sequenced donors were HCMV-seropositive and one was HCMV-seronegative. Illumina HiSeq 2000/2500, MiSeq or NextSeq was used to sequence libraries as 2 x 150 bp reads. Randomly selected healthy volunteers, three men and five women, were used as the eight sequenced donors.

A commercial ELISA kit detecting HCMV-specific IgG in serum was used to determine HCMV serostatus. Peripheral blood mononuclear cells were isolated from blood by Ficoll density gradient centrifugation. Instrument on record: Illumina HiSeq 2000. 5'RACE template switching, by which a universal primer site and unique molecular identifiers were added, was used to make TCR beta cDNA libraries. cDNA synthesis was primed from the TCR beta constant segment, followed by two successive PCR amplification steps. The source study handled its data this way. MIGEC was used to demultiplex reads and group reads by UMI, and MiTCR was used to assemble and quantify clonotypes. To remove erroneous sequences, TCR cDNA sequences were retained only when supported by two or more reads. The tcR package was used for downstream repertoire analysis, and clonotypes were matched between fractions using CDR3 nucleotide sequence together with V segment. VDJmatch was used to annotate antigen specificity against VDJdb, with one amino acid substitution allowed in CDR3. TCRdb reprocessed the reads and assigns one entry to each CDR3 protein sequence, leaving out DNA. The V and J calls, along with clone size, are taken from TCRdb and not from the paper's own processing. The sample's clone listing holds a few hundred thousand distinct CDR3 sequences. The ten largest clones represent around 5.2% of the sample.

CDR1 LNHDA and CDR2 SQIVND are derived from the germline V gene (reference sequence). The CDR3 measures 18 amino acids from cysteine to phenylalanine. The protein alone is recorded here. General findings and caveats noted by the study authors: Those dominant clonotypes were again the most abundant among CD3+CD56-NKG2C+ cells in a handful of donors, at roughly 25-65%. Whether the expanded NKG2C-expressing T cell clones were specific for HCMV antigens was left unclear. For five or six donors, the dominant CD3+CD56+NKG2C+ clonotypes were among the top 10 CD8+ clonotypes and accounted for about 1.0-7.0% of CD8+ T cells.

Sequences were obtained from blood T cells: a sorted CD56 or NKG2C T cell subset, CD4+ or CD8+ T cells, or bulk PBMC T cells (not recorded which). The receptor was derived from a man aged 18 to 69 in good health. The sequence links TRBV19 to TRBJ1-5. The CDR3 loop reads CASTAPAGRSYSNQPQHF.